Presented here are 18 T cell receptor beta chains from one specimen sequenced in a study of a mutant IDH1 vaccine in newly diagnosed glioma. Regarding time point: week 11, during vaccination. A single vaccine dose contained 300 ug of mutant IDH1 20-mer peptide, and topical imiquimod was used with it. Assay used: immunoSEQ multiplex PCR; TCRdb lists only in-frame clones, some missing. Found here are around 26,000 clones, about three quarters of them singletons; the top ten hold approximately 11%. No antigen is known for these receptors. The material was peripheral blood mononuclear cells (PBMCs), obtained from a glioma patient whose treatment included an IDH1 peptide vaccine. The receptors stem from a man aged 18 to 29 with glioma. Some clones in this sample may be carry-over from other donors' samples.

This chain uses TRBV4-2 with TRBJ2-3, with D uncertain. The CDR3 extends over 12 amino acids. CDR1 is LGHNA, CDR2 YNFKEQ, per germline. V was trimmed by 3 bases and J by 2 bases, leaving 3 bases between them. The CDR3: CASSHSTDTQYF. The DNA of the CDR3 is TGTGCCAGCAGCCACTCCACAGATACGCAGTATTTT.

CDR3 residues: CASSEEWAGAGNTIYF. The CDR3 DNA is TGTGCCAGCAGTGAAGAGTGGGCAGGGGCTGGAAACACCATATATTTT. This chain joins TRBV2 and TRBJ1-3; TRBD1 is a possible D gene (6 bases). Trimming removed 1 base at V and 2 bases at J, with 12 bases between. The germline gives CDR1 SNHLY, CDR2 FYNNEI. There are 16 residues in the CDR3.

This chain connects TRBV7-8 to TRBJ2-4, with unresolved D. Germline values: CDR1 SGHVS, CDR2 FQNEAQ. The CDR3 loop spans 13 amino acids. V lost 5 bases and J lost 9, with 14 bases in between. This chain's CDR3 is CASSKNRIGIQYF. The CDR3 DNA reads as TGTGCCAGCAGCAAAAACCGAATCGGCATTCAGTACTTC. The full variable domain, its missing parts supplied by reference TRBV7-8 and TRBJ2-4, is GAGVSQSPRYKVAKRGQDVALRCDPISGHVSLFWYQQALGQGPEFLTYFQNEAQLDKSGLPSDRFFAERPEGSVSTLKIQRTQQEDSAVYLCASSKNRIGIQYFGAGTRLSVL.

The chain uses TRBV6-5 and TRBJ2-2, with D tentatively TRBD1 or TRBD2 (6 bases each). The CDR3 loop spans 14 amino acids. The V gene lost 0 bases and the J gene lost 7 bases, with 9 bases spanning the gap. Germline values: CDR1 MNHEY, CDR2 SVGAGI. CDR3 sequence: CASSYSGGGGELFF. CDR3 DNA: TGTGCCAGCAGTTACTCAGGAGGGGGCGGGGAGCTGTTTTTT.

The chain uses TRBV9 and TRBJ2-2; no clear D gene. The V end lost 5 bases, the J end lost 3 bases, and 11 bases lay between the germline ends. Germline loops: CDR1 SGDLS, CDR2 YYNGEE. This CDR3 is built from 14 residues. CDR3 sequence: CASREYLHTGELFF. The DNA for the CDR3 is TGTGCCAGCAGGGAGTACCTGCACACCGGGGAGCTGTTTTTT.

The chain is built from TRBV4-3 and TRBJ2-2; perhaps TRBD1 as D (6 bases). This CDR3 spans 17 amino acids. Per germline, CDR1 LGHNA and CDR2 YSLEER. Trimming took off 4 bases at V and 7 bases at J, with 22 bases between the two ends. CDR3 loop: CASSRSLGTQKDGELFF. CDR3 bases: TGCGCCAGCAGCCGCTCCCTCGGGACACAGAAGGACGGGGAGCTGTTTTTT.

This clone was detected only once. The V call is TRBV5-5, the J call TRBJ1-4; the D gene is possibly TRBD1 (6 bases). This CDR3 has 15 residues. Trimming pared 1 base from V and 6 bases from J, leaving 13 bases between. Germline CDR1 and CDR2: SGHKS and YYEKEE (reference sequence). CDR3 amino acids: CASSLNPDSYEKLFF. DNA of the CDR3: TGTGCCAGCAGCTTGAATCCGGACAGCTATGAAAAACTGTTTTTT.

This clone has a handful of counts. The chain has TRBV25-1 and TRBJ1-1; D remains unclear. Trimming removed 7 bases from V and 5 bases from J, with 20 bases in between. The CDR3 has 15 amino acids. The germline V gene has CDR1 MGHDK and CDR2 SYGVNS. DNA of the CDR3: TGTGCCAGCACACAGTCCGGGCTCCGAGGGACTGAAGCTTTCTTT. This translates into CASTQSGLRGTEAFF.

The gene calls are TRBV4-1 and TRBJ1-1; the match to TRBD1 covers 10 bases. Germline V gives CDR1 MGHRA, CDR2 YSYEKL. This CDR3 comprises 14 residues. Unmatched junction bases numbered 9, after V lost 9 bases and J lost 5 bases. The CDR3 is CASSSGTGATEAFF. In DNA form, the CDR3 reads TGCGCCAGTAGTTCGGGGACAGGGGCGACTGAAGCTTTCTTT.

The chain couples TRBV7-9 to TRBJ2-7; a possible D gene is TRBD1 (6 bases). Germline CDR1 reads SEHNR; CDR2 reads FQNEAQ (reference sequence). The germline V and J ends were trimmed by 9 bases and 6 bases, with 18 bases remaining between them. The CDR3 consists of 13 residues. The CDR3 coding sequence is TGTGCCAGTAAAGATGGGGGCTTGAGCGAGCAGTACTTC. Residues: CASKDGGLSEQYF. Looking up the rest from reference TRBV7-9 and TRBJ2-7 gives the full variable domain: DTGVSQNPRHKITKRGQNVTFRCDPISEHNRLYWYRQTLGQGPEFLTYFQNEAQLEKSRLLSDRFSAERPKGSFSTLEIQRTEQGDSAMYLCASKDGGLSEQYFGPGTRLTVT.

The V and J genes are TRBV6-5 and TRBJ2-7; 7 positions agree with TRBD2. The germline V gene encodes CDR1 MNHEY and CDR2 SVGAGI. The CDR3 length is 15 residues. J gave up 2 bases and V 0 bases, and 4 bases lay outside the gene matches. The CDR3 reads CASSYSLSGAYEQYF. The CDR3 DNA is TGTGCCAGCAGTTACTCGCTCAGCGGGGCCTACGAGCAGTACTTC.

Details on this clone: In the same sample, other DNA sequences code for this CDR3. The rearrangement links TRBV5-1 to TRBJ2-3, with D perhaps matching TRBD1 or TRBD2 (5 bases each). The CDR3 totals 14 residues. V gave up 4 bases and J gave up 0 bases, with 9 bases separating them. Germline CDR1 SGHRS, CDR2 YFSETQ. For the CDR3, the DNA is TGCGCCAGCAGCCTCGGGACGAGCACAGATACGCAGTATTTT. This encodes CASSLGTSTDTQYF.

The rearrangement joins TRBV4-3 to TRBJ1-2; no clear D gene. This CDR3 is built from 16 residues. Germline V gene sequence: CDR1 LGHNA, CDR2 YSLEER. The ends were cut back, 1 base at V and 8 bases at J, with 20 bases in the middle. This chain's CDR3 is CASSQGAWGGLEGYTF. CDR3 DNA: TGCGCCAGCAGCCAAGGTGCCTGGGGAGGGCTCGAAGGCTACACCTTC.

V is TRBV2 and J is TRBJ1-5, with 8 bases matching TRBD1. The CDR3 length is 14 residues. Unmatched junction bases numbered 6, after V lost 8 bases and J lost 3 bases. Germline values: CDR1 SNHLY, CDR2 FYNNEI. The CDR3 nucleotides are TGTGCCAGCCGGGGACAGGTCGTCAATCAGCCCCAGCATTTT. Protein: CASRGQVVNQPQHF.

The J gene is TRBJ1-1, the V gene TRBV7-9; the D is unclear. Looked up from germline, CDR1 is SEHNR and CDR2 is FQNEAQ (reference sequence). The V end was cut by 2 bases, the J end by 5 bases, with 6 bases between. The CDR3 is 12 amino acids. CDR3 sequence reads: CASSLRETEAFF. The DNA for the CDR3 is TGTGCCAGCAGCTTACGGGAGACTGAAGCTTTCTTT.

The V gene is TRBV9, the J gene TRBJ1-5; TRBD1 matches at 9 bases. Germline lookup yields CDR1 SGDLS and CDR2 YYNGEE. After removal of 3 bases from V and 2 bases from J, the junction contained 0 bases not matched to a gene. The length of the CDR3 is 14 residues. In DNA, the CDR3 is TGTGCCAGCAGCGGGACAGGGGGCAATCAGCCCCAGCATTTT. Its protein product is CASSGTGGNQPQHF.

The rearrangement uses TRBV30 and TRBJ2-7; D may be TRBD1 (5 bases). The CDR3 consists of 15 residues. Between the trimmed V and J ends, which lost 4 bases and 4 bases, there was a span of 20 bases. CDR1 and CDR2 from the germline V gene are GTSNPN and SVGIG (reference sequence). The CDR3 DNA follows: TGTGCCTGGAAGGAAGGGGCAGGGTGGATATACGAGCAGTACTTC. It encodes CAWKEGAGWIYEQYF. Full variable domain (outside the CDR3, taken from reference TRBV30 and TRBJ2-7): SQTIHQWPATLVQPVGSPLSLECTVEGTSNPNLYWYRQAAGRGLQLLFYSVGIGQISSEVPQNLSASRPQDRQFILSSKKLLLSDSGFYLCAWKEGAGWIYEQYFGPGTRLTVT.

V gene TRBV19 combines with J gene TRBJ2-1, with TRBD1 as a possible D gene (5 bases). The CDR3 runs to 13 residues. The ends were cut back, 4 bases at V and 10 bases at J, with 14 bases in the middle. Germline V gene sequence: CDR1 LNHDA, CDR2 SQIVND (reference sequence). This chain's CDR3 is CASSKGVGAEQFF. CDR3 bases: TGTGCCAGTAGTAAAGGTGTTGGGGCGGAGCAGTTCTTC.